These 17 T cell receptor beta chains came from one sample sequenced in a study of CD8 T cells in Susac syndrome. Random hexamers were used to reverse transcribe an amount of about 0.45 to 1 ug RNA. TCRdb reprocessed the immunoSEQ multiplex PCR reads via MiXCR and lists one record per CDR3 protein. The top ten clones hold approximately 0.47% of a sample with about 85,000 distinct CDR3 sequences, just under 95% of them seen once. Sequenced material: CD8+ T cells from PBMCs. These TCRs come from a human donor with Susac syndrome.

V usage is TRBV30 and J usage is TRBJ1-1, with D perhaps TRBD1 (6 bases). Germline CDR1 is GTSNPN and CDR2 is SVGIG (reference sequence). The CDR3 contains 13 residues. Trimming stripped 5 bases from V and 3 bases from J, with 13 bases between. The CDR3, as DNA: TGTGCCTGGGGTTCGGACAGACACACTGAAGCTTTCTTT. Amino acid sequence: CAWGSDRHTEAFF.

This clonotype has a handful of counts. The chain employs TRBV12-3 or TRBV12-4 and TRBJ2-1; TRBD1 agrees at 7 bases. CDR3 length equals 13 residues. J gave up 6 bases and V 2 bases, and 1 base lay outside the gene matches. CDR3 in amino acids: CASSLWTGNEQFF. The CDR3 coding sequence is TGTGCCAGCAGTTTATGGACAGGCAATGAGCAGTTCTTC.

V is TRBV30 and J is TRBJ2-7; 9 bases agree with TRBD2. With 3 bases clipped from V and 4 bases from J, the junction kept 7 bases outside the gene matches. Germline values: CDR1 GTSNPN, CDR2 SVGIG (reference sequence). The CDR3 totals 14 residues. The CDR3 sequence is CAWSLSSGGYEQYF. The CDR3 region has the DNA TGTGCCTGGAGCCTTAGTAGCGGGGGTTACGAGCAGTACTTC.

The chain recombines TRBV10-3 with TRBJ2-7; 9 bases match TRBD2. Germline trimming cut 5 bases from V and 0 bases from J; bases unmatched to any gene: 2. The CDR3 has 14 residues. From germline, CDR1 is ENHRY and CDR2 SYGVKD. CDR3 sequence reads: CAISLAGISYEQYF. The CDR3 nucleotides are TGTGCCATCAGTCTAGCGGGAATCTCCTACGAGCAGTACTTC.

This sequence joins TRBV20-1 and TRBJ2-2, with unresolved D. Germline CDR1 is DFQATT and CDR2 is SNEGSKA (reference sequence). V was pared by 1 base and J by 0 bases, with 9 bases between. This CDR3 spans 15 amino acids. The CDR3, as DNA: TGCAGTGCTAGAGGGTTACTTTCGAACACCGGGGAGCTGTTTTTT. Protein product: CSARGLLSNTGELFF.

This rearrangement joins TRBV4-3 to TRBJ2-1; D perhaps matches TRBD2 (6 bases). Per germline, CDR1 LGHNA and CDR2 YSLEER. Trimming cost V 4 bases and J 0 bases, with 13 bases left between them. The CDR3 extends over 16 amino acids. Here the CDR3 DNA reads TGCGCCAGCAGCCCGTCACTAGCAAGCTCCTACAATGAGCAGTTCTTC. Translating gives CASSPSLASSYNEQFF.

This chain uses TRBV6-6 with TRBJ2-3; 7 nucleotides match TRBD2. The trim removed 4 bases at V and 0 bases at J, leaving 7 bases unmatched. CDR3 length equals 16 residues. Germline-derived CDR1 and CDR2 are MNHNY and SVGAGI (reference sequence). CDR3 nucleotides: TGTGCCAGCAGTTGGGAGGAGCGGGATAGCACAGATACGCAGTATTTT. Translation gives CASSWEERDSTDTQYF.

The rearrangement links TRBV24-1 to TRBJ2-5, with D tentatively TRBD1 (5 bases). The CDR3 length is 13 residues. Looked up from germline, CDR1 is KGHDR and CDR2 is SFDVKD. V gave up 4 bases and J gave up 1 base, with 6 bases separating them. The CDR3 region is CATSEGAQETQYF. The CDR3 DNA reads TGTGCCACCAGTGAAGGGGCCCAAGAGACCCAGTACTTC.

J is TRBJ1-2 and V is TRBV15, with 7 bases matching TRBD1. Trimming at V came to 0 bases and at J to 9 bases, leaving 10 bases not matched to a gene. The CDR3 contains 15 residues. Germline-derived CDR1 and CDR2 are LNHNV and YYDKDF (reference sequence). CDR3 nucleotide sequence: TGTGCCACCAGCAGAGATCGAGGACAGGAGAGACGCTACACCTTC. Amino acid sequence: CATSRDRGQERRYTF.

The chain's CDR3 is CASSYQGGNYGYTF. The CDR3 nucleotides are TGTGCCAGCAGCTACCAAGGGGGCAACTATGGCTACACCTTC. This sequence joins TRBV5-6 and TRBJ1-2; 7 bases align to TRBD1. V gave up 3 bases and J gave up 2 bases; unmatched junction bases: 4. The CDR3 consists of 14 residues. Germline-derived CDR1 and CDR2 are SGHDT and YYEEEE.

The CDR3 bases are TGCAGCGTTCAGGCGGGAGATGGGGAGACCCAGTACTTC. This encodes CSVQAGDGETQYF. J is TRBJ2-5 and V is TRBV29-1; the match to TRBD2 covers 7 bases. The V gene's germline CDR1 is SQVTM and CDR2 ANQGSEA. The CDR3 totals 13 residues. The ends lost 5 bases at V and 5 bases at J; junction bases unmatched: 8. Using reference TRBV29-1 and TRBJ2-5 for the parts outside the CDR3, the full variable domain is SAVISQKPSRDICQRGTSLTIQCQVDSQVTMMFWYRQQPGQSLTLIATANQGSEATYESGFVIDKFPISRPNLTFSTLTVSNMSPEDSSIYLCSVQAGDGETQYFGPGTRLLVL.

The genes are TRBV20-1 and TRBJ2-1; 7 nucleotides agree with TRBD1. Trimming removed 5 bases from V and 0 bases from J; junction bases left unmatched: 10. Germline loops: CDR1 DFQATT, CDR2 SNEGSKA (reference sequence). This CDR3 has 16 amino acids. CDR3 nucleotide sequence: TGCAGTGCTGTCGGCGGACAGGACAGCTCCTACAATGAGCAGTTCTTC. It translates to CSAVGGQDSSYNEQFF.

The chain employs TRBV6-2 or TRBV6-3 and TRBJ2-5; 8 bases line up with TRBD2. V trimming: 6 bases; J trimming: 5 bases; junction bases outside the gene matches: 5. The CDR3 length is 13 residues. Germline V lookup: CDR1 MNHEY, CDR2 SVGEGT. As DNA, the CDR3 is TGTGCCAGCAGCCTTAGCGGGACGGAGACCCAGTACTTC. Amino acids: CASSLSGTETQYF.

The rearrangement joins TRBV5-6 to TRBJ1-1; unclear D gene. Trimming pared 0 bases from V and 7 bases from J, leaving 10 bases between. The CDR3 spans 13 residues. Germline CDR1 SGHDT, CDR2 YYEEEE. The CDR3 DNA sequence: TGTGCCAGCAGCTTGGGAGGTTCGCATGAAGCTTTCTTT. It translates to CASSLGGSHEAFF.

V gene TRBV12-3 or TRBV12-4 combines with J gene TRBJ2-1; D is unresolved. This CDR3 region has 12 residues. V was shortened by 3 bases and J by 5 bases, with 5 bases between the two germline ends. The CDR3 spells CASSFLDNEQFF. The CDR3 DNA sequence: TGTGCCAGCAGTTTCTTAGACAATGAGCAGTTCTTC.

This chain uses TRBV7-2 with TRBJ2-5; TRBD2 aligns across 12 bases. The ends lost 1 base at V and 1 base at J; junction bases unmatched: 7. This CDR3 is 18 amino acids long. In germline, CDR1 is SGHTA, CDR2 FQGNSA. The CDR3 bases are TGTGCCAGCAGCTTAGGAGGACGGACTAGCGGGACCCAAGAGACCCAGTACTTC. Its translation is CASSLGGRTSGTQETQYF.

This CDR3 is CASRTGPRYTF. The CDR3 DNA is TGTGCCAGCAGAACGGGCCCCCGCTACACCTTC. V and J are TRBV25-1 and TRBJ1-2; D gene ambiguous. The V and J ends lost 6 bases and 9 bases respectively, with 11 bases between them. This CDR3 is built from 11 residues. CDR1 and CDR2 (germline): MGHDK, SYGVNS.